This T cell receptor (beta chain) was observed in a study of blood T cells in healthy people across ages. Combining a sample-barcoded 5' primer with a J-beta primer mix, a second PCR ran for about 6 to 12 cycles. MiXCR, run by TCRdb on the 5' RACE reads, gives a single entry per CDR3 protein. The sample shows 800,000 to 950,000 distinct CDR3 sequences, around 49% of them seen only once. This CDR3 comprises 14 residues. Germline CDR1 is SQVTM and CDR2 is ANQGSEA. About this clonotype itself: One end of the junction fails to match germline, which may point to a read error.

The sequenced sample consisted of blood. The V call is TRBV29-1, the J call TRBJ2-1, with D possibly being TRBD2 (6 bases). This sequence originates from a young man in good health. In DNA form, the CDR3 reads TGCAACGTTGTCTCTCCCGGGAGTTACAATGAGCAGTTCTTC. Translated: CNVVSPGSYNEQFF.